The clone carrying this TCR beta chain showed up just a few times. No antigen is known for it. The germline CDR1 and CDR2 sequences are SGHTA and FQGNSA. V lost 1 base, J lost 2 bases, and 14 bases lay in between. The CDR3 totals 16 residues. This record comes from a study of T-cell memory formation after mild COVID-19. One entry per CDR3 protein results from TCRdb running MiXCR on the 5' RACE reads. The profile shows 380,000 or so distinct CDR3 sequences, about 13% of them singletons. Regarding the study as a whole: Whereas later expanders leaned CD4+, clones contracting day 15 to 85 showed a balanced CD4/CD8 makeup. CD4+ contracting clones lay mainly in CM and EM, CD8+ ones in EMRA. Some clones that responded were present in memory (sampled pre-infection), which suggests cross-reactive memory joined.

The chain employs TRBV7-2 and TRBJ2-5; possible D gene TRBD2, 7 bases. Sample: PBMCs or a T cell subset sorted from them (not recorded which). The TCR originated in a man aged 18 to 30 who had mild COVID-19 (a few samples of this study predate the infection). Cell type and time point are not known. This chain's CDR3 is CASSLEGGGLQETQYF. As DNA, the CDR3 is TGTGCCAGCAGCTTAGAGGGGGGGGGACTTCAAGAGACCCAGTACTTC. Based on the CDR3 plus reference TRBV7-2 and TRBJ2-5, the full variable domain is GAGVSQSPSNKVTEKGKDVELRCDPISGHTALYWYRQSLGQGLEFLIYFQGNSAPDKSGLPSDRFSAERTGGSVSTLTIQRTQQEDSAVYLCASSLEGGGLQETQYFGPGTRLLVL.